The clone carrying this T cell receptor beta chain has only a few counts. Antigen specificity is unknown. These data are taken from a study of identical twins. Study-level findings and limits: Insertions were reduced in abundant cord blood beta clonotypes but not in memory repertoires. Monozygotic twins shared more out-of-frame TCR alpha than recombination models predicted. Twin-shared out-of-frame alpha sequences were enriched for low generation probability.

Trimming cost V 2 bases and J 3 bases, with 11 bases left between them. The CDR3 extends over 15 amino acids. One entry per CDR3 protein, called by TCRdb with MiXCR from the 5' RACE reads. This sample has fewer than 550,000 distinct CDR3 sequences, with about 16% found just once. These records were also assigned to another study, of yellow fever vaccine responses in identical twins.

Sequencing used CD4+ T cells sorted from blood. The origin of this receptor is a woman aged 18-29 years in good health. This chain uses TRBV12-3 or TRBV12-4 with TRBJ1-5; tentatively, D is TRBD1 (6 bases). The CDR3 is CASSLQGISNQPQHF. CDR3 nucleotide sequence: TGTGCCAGCAGTTTACAGGGGATCTCCAATCAGCCCCAGCATTTT.